This record looks at one T cell receptor (beta chain) sequence and its context. The antigen it binds to is not known. At one end the junction does not follow the germline gene, possibly because of a read error. This sample also contains other DNA sequences that code for the same CDR3. The germline V gene (reference sequence) yields GTSNPN for CDR1 and SVGIG for CDR2. Spanning cysteine to phenylalanine, the CDR3 consists of 15 amino acids. The sequence is cut down to CDR3 DNA, 45 bases in frame from base 1. The cohort consisted of 666 healthy bone marrow donors. At the time of sampling, all cohort members were nominally healthy, though unrecorded immune exposures were likely present. The donor tested CMV seronegative and was one of the 352 seronegative cohort members. Each donor provided a peripheral blood sample, and peripheral blood mononuclear cells were used for TCR beta sequencing. The Qiagen DNeasy Blood Extraction Kit was used to extract genomic DNA from the blood cell samples.

The data are from a study of cytomegalovirus exposure and HLA in healthy donors (dated by TCRdb to between 2016 and 2019). With regard to the full study: According to an earlier analysis of 587 of the donors, about 179 million T cells yielded approximately 120 million unique TCR beta sequences and 250 to 350 Gb of sequence data. An early release covering around 630 HLA-typed donors comprised approximately 290 gigabases of sequencing data and about 90 million unique TCR sequences. Of the 350 to 450 genotyped donors, approximately 83% fell in the genetic ancestry cluster associated with self-reported Caucasian donors. The study aimed to test whether cataloging public T cell receptors could reveal signatures of past pathogen exposure. The T cell repertoires of some 700 subjects were profiled by immunosequencing and related to cytomegalovirus serostatus. A separate validation cohort of 100 to 150 different subjects was used in addition to the roughly 640-subject first cohort. High-throughput TCR immunosequencing, statistical association of individual TCRs with disease status, and machine learning were combined to predict cytomegalovirus infection status. To study patterns of TCR occurrence, a later analysis re-analyzed previously published TCR beta repertoires from 700 or so donors and added high-resolution HLA genotyping. In the later analysis, no new phenotypic data were used to find candidate immune exposures; instead, reliance was placed on TCR beta sequences and their occurrence across donors. In an earlier analysis of about 590 of the donors, high-throughput TCR beta sequencing was used to judge whether each TCR beta V gene segment behaved as functional or pseudogenic. Donor age, sex, ethnicity and CMV serostatus were collected together with the repertoire data. Genome-wide SNP genotypes for about 55% of the roughly 670 donors were used in a later genetic analysis, which treated that subset as a discovery cohort. All discovery cohort repertoires had been generated on a single sequencing platform. HLA typing covered class I and class II loci at four-digit resolution. Typing coverage varied by locus: roughly 620-640 donors for A, B, C, DRB1 and DQB1; some 520 for DQA1; more than 600 for DPA1; approximately 490 for DPB1. Four or five DR-DQ haplotypes were handled as single units for association and clustering because linkage in the cohort was strong. On average, roughly 250,000 unique TCR beta nucleotide sequences were sequenced per donor among a few hundred genotyped donors of the cohort, with around 19% of those sequences being non-productive. Broader findings and caveats from the paper: Most TCR sequences were seen in very few donors, while some public TCRs were found in many individuals. The study gave a list of some 150 TCR beta chains associated with cytomegalovirus. The classifier was reported to diagnose cytomegalovirus status with high specificity and sensitivity in both the original cohort and the validation cohort. This cohort had only TCR beta chains sequenced, and the lack of alpha or paired-chain data limited which features could be detected. Most CMV-associated TCR beta chains appeared to be HLA-restricted in a later analysis, and the HLA associations seemed to be driven largely by CMV exposure. A further reported finding was that TCR beta sequences accurately predicted the HLA-A and HLA-B alleles for most subjects in the first cohort. In a later analysis, HLA-associated TCR beta chains were found to be more clonally expanded and to have lower generation probabilities than equally common non-associated chains. Because counts were too low, roughly 16 rarely observed V segments, including chromosome 9 orphons, were left out of the earlier analysis of approximately 500 of the donors. A few of the identified cytomegalovirus-associated TCR beta chains were confirmed in vitro to be specific for cytomegalovirus antigens. Roughly uniform sequencing depth across donors was assumed in presence/absence analyses, although this assumption may not hold. A later genetic analysis reported fewer N-insertions in productive TCRs among donors in an Asian-associated ancestry cluster than the roughly 720-donor mean. A later analysis found that TCR association rates varied across HLA loci, with DRB1 alleles showing the most associated TCRs and HLA-C alleles the fewest. The 87-base-pair reads could not distinguish some IMGT-functional V segments, including TRBV6-2 and TRBV6-3, so those segments were excluded. Several of the top co-occurrence clusters appeared to be linked to parvovirus B19, influenza, CMV and Epstein-Barr virus, according to a later analysis. An association between a missense DCLRE1C variant and V-gene and J-gene trimming of TCR beta chains was found in a later genetic analysis and replicated in an independent cohort. Because HLA typing was missing for some donors at each locus, association tests included only the typed subset. Linkage disequilibrium might explain the correlated functional status among segregating V segments, but an unknown experimental factor could not be ruled out. Immune exposure information for the cohort was limited to CMV serostatus. In an earlier analysis of fewer than 700 of the donors, most TCR beta V segments appeared in productive rearrangements about 87% or about 30% of the time, broadly matching IMGT annotations. It was suggested by the authors that the approach could potentially be generalized to other disease states and immunological phenotypes. Assigning TCR associations to individual alleles was difficult when HLA alleles, especially DR and DQ, strongly co-occurred. In a later analysis, 16,951 TCR beta sequences were associated with specific HLA alleles at a false discovery rate of 0.05. A group of highly shared sequence variants was considered likely to be a technical artifact of the sequencing pipeline.

Libraries were built with the immunoSEQ multiplex PCR assay. The multiplex PCR relied on a mix of 60 forward primers for TCR Vbeta segments and 13 reverse primers for TCR Jbeta segments. A multiplex PCR assay on genomic DNA amplified the CDR3 region of rearranged TCR beta genes. The amplified TCR beta libraries were sequenced on the Illumina HiSeq System as 87-base-pair reads. The authors' analysis ran thus. A later analysis counted about 80 million unique TCR beta chains across the 690 or so repertoires, and roughly 9.9 million of these chains were shared by at least two donors. Raw reads were error-corrected and collapsed into unique sequences with a nearest-neighbor algorithm that merged closely related sequences to remove PCR and sequencing errors. CDR3 sequences were aligned to IMGT reference sequences to assign V, D and J gene segments. For a sequence to be retained, a match of at least six nucleotides to both a V gene segment and a J gene segment was required. Rearrangements were classified as productive when the CDR3 lacked stop codons and remained in frame with V and J, and all other rearrangements were classified as non-productive. Following IMGT convention, CDR3 was defined as the stretch from the second conserved V-encoded cysteine up to the conserved J-encoded phenylalanine. In an earlier analysis of around 600 of the donors, sequences lacking an unambiguous match to a single V gene segment were excluded. In an earlier analysis of around 590 of the donors, a V segment was called functional when productive rearrangements were above 56.7%, and segregating when the standard deviation between donors exceeded 5%. A statistical classification framework was built for diagnosing cytomegalovirus status from the catalog of TCR beta chain sequences. In a later analysis, TCR nucleotide sequences were compared against IMGT/GENE-DB human TR gene sequences so that V and J genes could be assigned. Using the TCRdist pipeline, a later analysis assigned CDR3 sequences along with most-parsimonious VDJ recombination scenarios. In a later analysis, each TCR beta chain was defined by its CDR3 amino acid sequence together with its V-gene family, and reads lacking a unique V-gene family were excluded. As a way to deal with suspected cross-contamination and a sequencing artifact, a later analysis dropped 640 or so nucleotide sequences that were highly shared and had low generation probability. A later analysis calculated a clonal expansion index for each public chain from normalized within-repertoire ranks of inferred template counts. A later analysis computed generation probabilities with a VDJ recombination model fitted to out-of-frame rearrangements, and checked the results against IGoR. A later analysis scored TCR-TCR, TCR-HLA and TCR-CMV co-occurrence with hypergeometric tests, applying a repertoire-size bias correction to TCR pairs. A later analysis estimated false discovery rates by permuting HLA or CMV assignments 20 times. In a later analysis, co-occurring TCRs were grouped with DBSCAN, and TCRdist sequence similarity was added when clustering was performed within HLA-allele-positive subsets. For co-occurrence clustering, repertoires with fewer than 30,000 or more than 120,000 public chains were excluded, along with roughly 5 repertoires with anomalous nucleotide sharing. TCRdb carries this immuneACCESS record with in-frame sequences only. Its versions omit some clonotypes, under half of them owing to an unresolved V gene in the studies checked, with the rest unexplained. That table gives V, J and clone size, and the DNA gave D and trimming. The sample contains fewer than 350,000 clones, approximately 90% of them found a single time. Approximately 2.4% of the sample is in the top ten clones.

This clonotype was obtained from a woman between 18 and 29 years old in good health and CMV-seronegative. This sequence uses TRBV30 and TRBJ1-6; matching of 6 bases hints at TRBD1 as the D gene. Sequencing used PBMCs. The CDR3 is CAWTTGFSYNSPLHF. The base sequence is TGTGCCTGGACTACAGGGTTCTCCTATAATTCCCCCCTCCACTTT.